This is a list of T cell receptor beta chains from one sample in a study of monozygotic twins with inflammatory bowel disease. TCRdb derives one entry per CDR3 protein from the 5' RACE reads, leaving out DNA. In all, the sample yields 400,000 to 500,000 distinct CDR3 sequences. Sequences were obtained from blood. The receptors stem from a human donor with ulcerative colitis or Crohn's disease, or a healthy co-twin of an affected twin (not recorded which). Each CDR3 is given with its conserved first and last residue.

J | V | CDR3
TRBJ2-7 | TRBV27 | CASSPGTSGRGEQYF
TRBJ2-2 | TRBV7-8 | CASSLWAGGGNTGELFF
TRBJ2-3 | TRBV27 | CASSDLDWDLNLDTQYF
TRBJ1-5 | TRBV5-4 | CASSIQGNNQPQHF
TRBJ2-2 | TRBV29-1 | CSGVLGGTGELFF
TRBJ2-7 | TRBV20-1 | CSALISGRDYEQYF
TRBJ2-3 | TRBV3-1 | CASSQVRSGGDTQYF
TRBJ2-3 | TRBV5-1 | CASSWTATTPRGTQYF
TRBJ2-7 | TRBV5-1 | CASSWSRTGDVRKQYF
TRBJ2-7 | TRBV7-9 | CASSLPPRGSSYEQYF
TRBJ2-7 | TRBV5-1 | CASSQTSGDPYEQYF
TRBJ2-7 | TRBV7-2 | CASSLEASGDYEQYF
TRBJ2-2 | TRBV5-1 | CASGVSAGPNTGELFF
TRBJ2-3 | TRBV30 | CAWTGGTADTQYF
TRBJ2-7 | TRBV19 | CASSVRTSGRYEQYF
TRBJ1-2 | TRBV7-2 | CASSLEVDLGGYTF
TRBJ2-3 | TRBV10-3 | CAISEREASTDTQYF
TRBJ2-7 | TRBV10-3 | CAISRLAGGPSSYEQYF
TRBJ2-2 | TRBV28 | CASNRLGRLAGAGELFF
TRBJ2-5 | TRBV7-2 | CASSYLQETQYF
TRBJ2-6 | TRBV24-1 | CATSPGSDPSGANVLTF
TRBJ1-1 | TRBV19 | CASREGARNTEAFF
TRBJ1-5 | TRBV18 | CASSPTEYQPQHF
TRBJ1-6 | TRBV27 | CASSPSGGWSPLHF
TRBJ1-1 | TRBV3-1 | CASSHEGSTEAFF
TRBJ2-2 | TRBV30 | CAGRPGTNTGELFF
TRBJ2-5 | TRBV3-1 | CASSSRQREQRFKETQYF
TRBJ2-2 | TRBV9 | CASSEGTRHTGELFF
TRBJ2-1 | TRBV20-1 | CSARGDTYYNEQFF
TRBJ2-7 | TRBV18 | CASSPWGGGKNEQYF
TRBJ1-1 | TRBV11-3 | CASSLTGEAKAFF
TRBJ2-7 | TRBV7-6 | CASSPGTSDWVDF
TRBJ2-1 | TRBV6-5 | CASSYSPAGANEQFF
TRBJ1-2 | TRBV7-2 | CASSLIPGPIGGYTF
TRBJ2-2 | TRBV5-3 | CARTSPWFAGELFF
TRBJ2-2 | TRBV10-2 | CASSQGRNTGELFF
TRBJ2-3 | TRBV20-1 | CSARAATGVTDTQYF
TRBJ1-1 | TRBV12-3/TRBV12-4 | CASSLGGQGAFEAFF
TRBJ1-4 | TRBV7-9 | CASSGTGPTEKLFF
TRBJ2-1 | TRBV20-1 | CSASLDRNEQFF
TRBJ2-1 | TRBV7-9 | CASSPRLGVQFF
TRBJ2-2 | TRBV20-1 | CSARDPSPRFGELFF
TRBJ2-1 | TRBV10-3 | CAITEGHRANEQFF
TRBJ2-1 | TRBV7-8 | CASSLVGGGGNNEQFF
TRBJ2-7 | TRBV18 | CASSQGQGESYEQYF
TRBJ2-5 | TRBV11-2 | CASSSDRVVSETQYF
TRBJ2-7 | TRBV28 | CASSLGPGIRLYEQYF
TRBJ2-1 | TRBV18 | CASSPTRLDRGNEQFF
TRBJ2-5 | TRBV7-9 | CASSQRRSQGETQYF
TRBJ2-3 | TRBV7-2 | CASSYNTADTQYF
TRBJ2-3 | TRBV5-1 | CASSLERSTDTQYF
TRBJ2-6 | TRBV6-5 | CASSSRVTGANVLTF
TRBJ2-5 | TRBV5-1 | CASSLDLVEGTQYF
TRBJ1-5 | TRBV5-1 | CASSLAGTGTQPQHF
TRBJ2-7 | TRBV7-3 | CASSLGLAGGHSYEQYF
TRBJ2-2 | TRBV29-1 | CSVDPANTGELFF
TRBJ2-3 | TRBV12-3/TRBV12-4 | CASSPAEGRADTQYF
TRBJ2-2 | TRBV6-2/TRBV6-3 | CASSYSIRAGADTGELFF
TRBJ2-3 | TRBV5-4 | CASYNRGGTDTQYF